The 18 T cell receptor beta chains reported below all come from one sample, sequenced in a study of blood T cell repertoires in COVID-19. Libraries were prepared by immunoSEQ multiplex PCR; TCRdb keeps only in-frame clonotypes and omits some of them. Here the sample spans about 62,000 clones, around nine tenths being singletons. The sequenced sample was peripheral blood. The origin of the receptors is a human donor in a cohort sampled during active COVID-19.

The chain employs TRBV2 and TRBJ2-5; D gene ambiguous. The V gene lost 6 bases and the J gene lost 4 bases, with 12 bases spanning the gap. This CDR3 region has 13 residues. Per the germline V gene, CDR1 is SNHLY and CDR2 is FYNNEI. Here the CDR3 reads CASRHPVPETQYF. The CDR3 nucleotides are TGTGCCAGCAGGCATCCGGTTCCAGAGACCCAGTACTTC.

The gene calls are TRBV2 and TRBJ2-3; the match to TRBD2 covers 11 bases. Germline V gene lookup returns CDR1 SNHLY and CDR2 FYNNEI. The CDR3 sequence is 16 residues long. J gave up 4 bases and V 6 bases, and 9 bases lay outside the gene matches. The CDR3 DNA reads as TGTGCCAGCAGATATATGACTAGCGGGATGGCAGATACGCAGTATTTT. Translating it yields CASRYMTSGMADTQYF.

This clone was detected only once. CDR3 in amino acids: CASSPTFRGTEAFF. The CDR3 DNA is TGTGCCAGCAGCCCCACGTTTCGGGGAACTGAAGCTTTCTTT. The V call is TRBV7-2, the J call TRBJ1-1; D ambiguous. The CDR3 is 14 residues long. V lost 5 bases, J lost 5 bases, and 15 bases lay in between. CDR1 is SGHTA and CDR2 is FQGNSA in the germline V gene.

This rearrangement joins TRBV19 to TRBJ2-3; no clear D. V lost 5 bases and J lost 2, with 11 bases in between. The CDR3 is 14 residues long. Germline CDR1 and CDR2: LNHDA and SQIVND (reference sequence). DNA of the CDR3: TGTGCCAGTAGTTTCCGTCCCTCCACAGATACGCAGTATTTT. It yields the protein CASSFRPSTDTQYF.

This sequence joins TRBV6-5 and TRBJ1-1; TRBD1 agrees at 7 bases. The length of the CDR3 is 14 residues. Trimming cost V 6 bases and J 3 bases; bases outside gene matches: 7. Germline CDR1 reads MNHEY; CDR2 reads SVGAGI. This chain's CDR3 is CASRYQGDYTEAFF. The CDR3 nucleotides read TGTGCCAGCAGATATCAGGGGGATTACACTGAAGCTTTCTTT.

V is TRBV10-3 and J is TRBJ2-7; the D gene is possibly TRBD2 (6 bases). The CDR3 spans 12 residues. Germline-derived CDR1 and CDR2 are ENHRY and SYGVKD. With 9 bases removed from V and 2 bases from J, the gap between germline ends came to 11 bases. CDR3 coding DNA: TGTGCCATTAGTACTAGCACCTACGAGCAGTACTTC. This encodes CAISTSTYEQYF.

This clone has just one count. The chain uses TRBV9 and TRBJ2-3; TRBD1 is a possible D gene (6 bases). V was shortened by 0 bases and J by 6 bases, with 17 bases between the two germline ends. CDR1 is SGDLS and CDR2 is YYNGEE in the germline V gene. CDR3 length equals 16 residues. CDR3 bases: TGTGCCAGCAGCGTAGAGGGGGACCCGCGCCTGGATACGCAGTATTTT. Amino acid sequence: CASSVEGDPRLDTQYF.

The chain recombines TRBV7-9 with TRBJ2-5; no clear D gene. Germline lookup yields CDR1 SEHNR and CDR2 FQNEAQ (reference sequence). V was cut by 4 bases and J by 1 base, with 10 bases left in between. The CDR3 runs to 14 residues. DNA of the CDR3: TGTGCCAGCAGCTCACCGACAAGCCAAGAGACCCAGTACTTC. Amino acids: CASSSPTSQETQYF.

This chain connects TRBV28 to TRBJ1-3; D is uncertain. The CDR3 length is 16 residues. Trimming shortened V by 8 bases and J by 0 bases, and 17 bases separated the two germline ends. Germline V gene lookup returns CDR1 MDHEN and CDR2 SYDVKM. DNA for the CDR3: TGTGCCAGCGCAATTCACGCGGGGAACTCTGGAAACACCATATATTTT. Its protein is CASAIHAGNSGNTIYF.

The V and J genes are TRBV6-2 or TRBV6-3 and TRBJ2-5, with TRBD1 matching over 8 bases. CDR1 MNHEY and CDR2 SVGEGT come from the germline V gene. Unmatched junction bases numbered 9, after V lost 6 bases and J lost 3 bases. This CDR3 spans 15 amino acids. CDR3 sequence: CASSLTRTGKETQYF. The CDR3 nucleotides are TGTGCCAGCAGCTTAACCCGGACAGGGAAAGAGACCCAGTACTTC.

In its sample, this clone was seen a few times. The CDR3, as DNA: TGTGCCAGCAACAAACCAGGTAGCGGGGAGCAGTTCTTC. This translates into CASNKPGSGEQFF. This rearrangement joins TRBV3-1 (or the pseudogene TRBV3-2) to TRBJ2-1; TRBD2 matches at 7 bases. Germline V gene sequence: CDR1 LGHDT, CDR2 YNNKEL (reference sequence). The CDR3 has 13 residues. The junction had 10 bases not matched to a gene; V was cut back by 7 bases and J by 10 bases.

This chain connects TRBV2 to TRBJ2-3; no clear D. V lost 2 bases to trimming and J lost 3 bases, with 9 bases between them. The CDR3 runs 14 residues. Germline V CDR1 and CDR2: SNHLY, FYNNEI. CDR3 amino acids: CASSESRTTDTQYF. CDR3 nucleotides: TGTGCCAGCAGTGAATCTCGAACTACAGATACGCAGTATTTT.

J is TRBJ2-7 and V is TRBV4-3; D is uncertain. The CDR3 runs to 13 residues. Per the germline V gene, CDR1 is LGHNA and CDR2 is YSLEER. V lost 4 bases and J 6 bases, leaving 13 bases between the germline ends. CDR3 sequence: CASSPLIAGEQYF. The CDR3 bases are TGCGCCAGCAGCCCCCTTATCGCCGGCGAGCAGTACTTC.

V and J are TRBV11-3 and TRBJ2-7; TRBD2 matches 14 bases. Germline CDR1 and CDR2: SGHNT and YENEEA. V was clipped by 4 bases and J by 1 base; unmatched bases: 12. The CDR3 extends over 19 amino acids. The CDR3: CASSSRLKGLAGASYEQYF. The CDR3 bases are TGTGCCAGCAGCTCTAGACTTAAGGGACTAGCGGGAGCTTCCTACGAGCAGTACTTC.

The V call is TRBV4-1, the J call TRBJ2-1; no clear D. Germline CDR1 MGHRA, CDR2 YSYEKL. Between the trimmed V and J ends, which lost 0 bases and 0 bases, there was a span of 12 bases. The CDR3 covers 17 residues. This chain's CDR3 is CASSQESVPSSYNEQFF. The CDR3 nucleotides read TGCGCCAGCAGCCAAGAGTCAGTACCTAGCTCCTACAATGAGCAGTTCTTC.

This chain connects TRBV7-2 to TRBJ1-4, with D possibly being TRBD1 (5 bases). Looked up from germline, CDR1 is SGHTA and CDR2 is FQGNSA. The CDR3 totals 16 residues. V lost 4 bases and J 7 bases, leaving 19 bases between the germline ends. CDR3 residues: CASSSHPRTNTEKLFF. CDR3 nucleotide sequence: TGTGCCAGCAGCTCCCACCCCAGGACAAACACTGAAAAACTGTTTTTT.

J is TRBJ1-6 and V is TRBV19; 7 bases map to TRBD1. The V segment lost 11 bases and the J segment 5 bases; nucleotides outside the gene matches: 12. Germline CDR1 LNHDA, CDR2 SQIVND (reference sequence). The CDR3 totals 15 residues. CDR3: CASETTGQDNSPLHF. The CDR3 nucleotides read TGTGCCTCCGAGACGACAGGACAGGATAATTCACCCCTCCACTTT.

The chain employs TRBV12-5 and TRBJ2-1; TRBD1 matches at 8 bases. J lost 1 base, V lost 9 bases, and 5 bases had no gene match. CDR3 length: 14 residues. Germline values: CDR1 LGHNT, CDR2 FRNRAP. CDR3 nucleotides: TGTGCTAGCCAGGGGGCGTTTTCCTACAATGAGCAGTTCTTC. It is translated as CASQGAFSYNEQFF. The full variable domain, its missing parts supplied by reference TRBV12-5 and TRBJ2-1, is DARVTQTPRHKVTEMGQEVTMRCQPILGHNTVFWYRQTMMQGLELLAYFRNRAPLDDSGMPKDRFSAEMPDATLATLKIQPSEPRDSAVYFCASQGAFSYNEQFFGPGTRLTVL.